These T cell receptor beta chains were read from a single sample in a study of cytomegalovirus exposure and HLA in healthy donors. Profiling relied on immunoSEQ multiplex PCR, and the TCRdb table lists in-frame clones only, not all of them. The sample yields 150,000 to 200,000 clones, 84% seen once. Sequenced input: PBMCs. Receptor source: a boy between 10 and 17 years old in good health and CMV-seronegative. Both conserved end residues are part of each CDR3. The order of the fields is J gene, V gene, clone size, D gene, CDR3 DNA, CDR3 protein. A D gene is named only where the DNA matches it firmly. Not all rows give a size; the values are once, few, many and, for expanded clones, a class.

j_call: TRBJ2-2
v_call: TRBV7-8
clone_size: -
d_call: TRBD2
cdr3_nt: TGTGCCAGCAGCCCCGGGACTAGCGGGGTGAACACCGGGGAGCTGTTTTTT
cdr3_aa: CASSPGTSGVNTGELFF

j_call: TRBJ1-3
v_call: TRBV30
clone_size: few
d_call: TRBD1
cdr3_nt: TGTGCCTGGGAGTTGTTTGGGACAGGGACTGGAAACACCATATATTTT
cdr3_aa: CAWELFGTGTGNTIYF

j_call: TRBJ2-7
v_call: TRBV15
clone_size: -
d_call: TRBD2
cdr3_nt: TGTGCCACCAGCTTCGGAAGCGGGAGTTGGGGGGAGCAGTACTTC
cdr3_aa: CATSFGSGSWGEQYF

j_call: TRBJ1-1
v_call: TRBV6-1
clone_size: once
d_call: TRBD1
cdr3_nt: TGTGCCAGCAGGGACAGGGGCATGAACACTGAAGCTTTCTTT
cdr3_aa: CASRDRGMNTEAFF

j_call: TRBJ2-7
v_call: TRBV5-4
clone_size: once
d_call: -
cdr3_nt: TGTGCCAGCAGCTTTCGATCGGGCTCCTACGAGCAGTACTTC
cdr3_aa: CASSFRSGSYEQYF

j_call: TRBJ2-3
v_call: TRBV7-2
clone_size: -
d_call: -
cdr3_nt: TGTGCCGGAAGTCGGCAGGGCACAGATACGCAGTATTTT
cdr3_aa: CAGSRQGTDTQYF

j_call: TRBJ2-5
v_call: TRBV2
clone_size: -
d_call: TRBD1
cdr3_nt: TGTGCCAGCAGGGCCGGGACAGAAGAGACCCAGTACTTC
cdr3_aa: CASRAGTEETQYF

j_call: TRBJ1-1
v_call: TRBV6-5
clone_size: once
d_call: TRBD1
cdr3_nt: TGTGCCAGCAGCCGACAGGGGGCAGGGACTGAAGCTTTCTTT
cdr3_aa: CASSRQGAGTEAFF

j_call: TRBJ1-2
v_call: TRBV29-1
clone_size: -
d_call: -
cdr3_nt: TGCAGCGTTGTAGCAGGGAAGGGCTATGGCTACACCTTC
cdr3_aa: CSVVAGKGYGYTF

j_call: TRBJ2-7
v_call: TRBV11-2
clone_size: -
d_call: -
cdr3_nt: TGTGCCAGCAGCTTAGTCCAGGGCGGTAACGAGCAGTACTTC
cdr3_aa: CASSLVQGGNEQYF

j_call: TRBJ2-1
v_call: TRBV7-3
clone_size: once
d_call: TRBD2
cdr3_nt: TGTGCCAGCAGCTTAATAGCGGGGTATGAGCAGTTCTTC
cdr3_aa: CASSLIAGYEQFF

j_call: TRBJ1-1
v_call: TRBV7-9
clone_size: -
d_call: TRBD1
cdr3_nt: TGTTCCAGCAGCTTCCGACAGGGAGGCACTGAAGCTTTCTTT
cdr3_aa: CSSSFRQGGTEAFF

j_call: TRBJ2-1
v_call: TRBV7-6
clone_size: -
d_call: -
cdr3_nt: TGTGCCAGCAGCTTATCAGCGGGCTCCTACAATGAGCAGTTCTTC
cdr3_aa: CASSLSAGSYNEQFF

j_call: TRBJ1-6
v_call: TRBV19
clone_size: -
d_call: -
cdr3_nt: TGTGCCAGTAGTATCAGCGGAAGGTCACCCCTCCACTTT
cdr3_aa: CASSISGRSPLHF

j_call: TRBJ2-1
v_call: TRBV2
clone_size: -
d_call: -
cdr3_nt: TGTGCCAGCGAGGGGGACGGTCACAATGAGCAGTTCTTC
cdr3_aa: CASEGDGHNEQFF

j_call: TRBJ1-5
v_call: TRBV18
clone_size: -
d_call: -
cdr3_nt: TGTGCCAGCTCCATAATGGCCCTTAATCAGCCCCAGCATTTT
cdr3_aa: CASSIMALNQPQHF

j_call: TRBJ2-1
v_call: TRBV2
clone_size: once
d_call: -
cdr3_nt: TGTGCCAGCAGTGAGAGTCGATACAATGAGCAGTTCTTC
cdr3_aa: CASSESRYNEQFF

j_call: TRBJ2-7
v_call: TRBV15
clone_size: -
d_call: -
cdr3_nt: TGTGCCACCAGCAGACCGACTAGCTACGAGCAGTACTTC
cdr3_aa: CATSRPTSYEQYF

j_call: TRBJ1-2
v_call: TRBV27
clone_size: -
d_call: TRBD1
cdr3_nt: TGTGCCAGCAGCCTCATAACCGGGACAGGGATAACTAACTATGGCTACACCTTC
cdr3_aa: CASSLITGTGITNYGYTF

j_call: TRBJ2-7
v_call: TRBV2
clone_size: few
d_call: TRBD2
cdr3_nt: TGTGCCAGCACCGAAGGGACTAGCGGCTCCTACGAGCAGTACTTC
cdr3_aa: CASTEGTSGSYEQYF

j_call: TRBJ2-1
v_call: TRBV9
clone_size: -
d_call: -
cdr3_nt: TGTGCCAGCAGCGCTTCCGGGATCCCAGGATCCTACAATGAGCAGTTCTTC
cdr3_aa: CASSASGIPGSYNEQFF

j_call: TRBJ2-1
v_call: TRBV27
clone_size: -
d_call: TRBD1
cdr3_nt: TGTGCCAGCAGTCTATGGGACAGGGGAAACAATGAGCAGTTCTTC
cdr3_aa: CASSLWDRGNNEQFF

j_call: TRBJ2-5
v_call: TRBV20-1
clone_size: -
d_call: TRBD2
cdr3_nt: TGCAGTGTGGGGGGGCAAGAGACCCAGTACTTC
cdr3_aa: CSVGGQETQYF

j_call: TRBJ1-1
v_call: TRBV4-1
clone_size: -
d_call: TRBD1
cdr3_nt: TGCGCCAGCAGCCAGGAACAGGGGATAGCGAACACTGAAGCTTTCTTT
cdr3_aa: CASSQEQGIANTEAFF

j_call: TRBJ2-3
v_call: TRBV19
clone_size: -
d_call: TRBD2
cdr3_nt: TGTGCCAGTAGTATACTAGCGGGAGTTAACGCAGATACGCAGTATTTT
cdr3_aa: CASSILAGVNADTQYF

j_call: TRBJ2-1
v_call: TRBV5-1
clone_size: -
d_call: TRBD1
cdr3_nt: TGCGCCAGCAGCCTTACAGGGGGCGGCGGGAGATCTAGGGCATACAATGAGCAGTTCTTC
cdr3_aa: CASSLTGGGGRSRAYNEQFF

j_call: TRBJ1-2
v_call: TRBV4-3
clone_size: few
d_call: -
cdr3_nt: TGCGCCAGCAGCCAAGATCTTTTAATCGAGAATGACTATGGCTACACCTTC
cdr3_aa: CASSQDLLIENDYGYTF

j_call: TRBJ1-3
v_call: TRBV10-3
clone_size: -
d_call: -
cdr3_nt: TGTGCCATCAGTGAGGTCGACACCATATATTTT
cdr3_aa: CAISEVDTIYF

j_call: TRBJ1-1
v_call: TRBV10-3
clone_size: -
d_call: -
cdr3_nt: TGTGCCATCAGTCAGGGGTTCTCTGAAGCTTTCTTT
cdr3_aa: CAISQGFSEAFF

j_call: TRBJ2-7
v_call: TRBV27
clone_size: -
d_call: -
cdr3_nt: TGTGCCAGCAGTTTATTAATCGATCCAGGGGAAAGGACCTACGAGCAGTACTTC
cdr3_aa: CASSLLIDPGERTYEQYF

j_call: TRBJ2-3
v_call: TRBV4-1
clone_size: few
d_call: TRBD2
cdr3_nt: TGCGCCAGCAGCCAAGTTACATCTAGCGCGGGGGGCACAGATACGCAGTATTTT
cdr3_aa: CASSQVTSSAGGTDTQYF

j_call: TRBJ1-6
v_call: TRBV13
clone_size: -
d_call: -
cdr3_nt: TGTGCCAGCAGCTTAGGACTGAAGAATTATAATTCACCCCTCCACTTT
cdr3_aa: CASSLGLKNYNSPLHF

j_call: TRBJ2-7
v_call: TRBV11-2
clone_size: -
d_call: -
cdr3_nt: TGTGCCAGCAGCTTGAGAGGTGTTACCTACGAGCAGTACTTC
cdr3_aa: CASSLRGVTYEQYF